The 17 T cell receptor beta chains presented below share a single source sample, sequenced in a study of blood T cell repertoires in COVID-19. The protocol was immunoSEQ multiplex PCR, while the TCRdb copy is restricted to in-frame clones and leaves out a portion. Here the sample spans about 71,000 clones, just over 90% being singletons. Input material: peripheral blood. Receptors originate from a woman aged 18 to 35 with acute or convalescent COVID-19.

The chain recombines TRBV7-2 with TRBJ2-7, with 7 bases identical to TRBD1. The CDR3 loop spans 13 amino acids. V was clipped by 5 bases and J by 7 bases; unmatched bases: 8. Per the germline V gene, CDR1 is SGHTA and CDR2 is FQGNSA. CDR3 sequence (DNA): TGTGCCAGCAGCCTCCGGGACAGAAATGAGCAGTACTTC. Translation gives CASSLRDRNEQYF.

The rearrangement joins TRBV7-2 to TRBJ2-7, with D perhaps TRBD1 (5 bases). The CDR3 extends over 13 amino acids. Germline values: CDR1 SGHTA, CDR2 FQGNSA. Trimming cost V 1 base and J 5 bases, with 9 bases left between them. The CDR3 DNA sequence: TGTGCCAGCAGCTTAGGGGTAGGGGACGAGCAGTACTTC. Translation: CASSLGVGDEQYF.

This sequence joins TRBV30 and TRBJ1-5, with TRBD1 identical over 7 bases. The germline gives CDR1 GTSNPN, CDR2 SVGIG (reference sequence). The CDR3 loop spans 13 amino acids. V gave up 1 base and J gave up 5 bases; unmatched junction bases: 2. The CDR3: CAWSAGGDQPQHF. As DNA, the CDR3 is TGTGCCTGGAGTGCAGGGGGTGATCAGCCCCAGCATTTT.

The chain has TRBV27 and TRBJ1-5, with TRBD1 matching over 9 bases. Germline V CDR1 and CDR2: MNHEY, SMNVEV (reference sequence). Germline trimming cut 3 bases from V and 6 bases from J; bases unmatched to any gene: 3. The CDR3 has 14 amino acids. The CDR3: CASSLGQGGQPQHF. As DNA, the CDR3 is TGTGCCAGCAGTTTGGGACAGGGCGGTCAGCCCCAGCATTTT.

The CDR3 region is CASSDRDRVNSPLHF. CDR3 in DNA: TGTGCCAGCAGTGACCGGGACAGGGTTAATTCACCCCTCCACTTT. The chain is built from TRBV27 and TRBJ1-6; 9 bases align to TRBD1. CDR1 is MNHEY and CDR2 is SMNVEV in the germline V gene (reference sequence). The CDR3 has 15 amino acids. V lost 5 bases and J lost 6; bases outside the gene matches: 5.

This clone was found once. This chain connects TRBV6-2 or TRBV6-3 to TRBJ2-3; 7 positions agree with TRBD1. The CDR3 length is 15 residues. The V gene end was trimmed by 2 bases and the J gene end by 4 bases; junction bases not matched to a gene: 6. Germline V CDR1 and CDR2: MNHEY, SVGEGT. In DNA form, the CDR3 reads TGTGCCAGCAGTTACGCTGAGGGGGCTTCAGATACGCAGTATTTT. This gives the protein CASSYAEGASDTQYF.

This sequence joins TRBV6-5 and TRBJ2-7, with 7 bases aligning to TRBD1. Germline CDR1 and CDR2: MNHEY and SVGAGI. V gave up 2 bases and J gave up 2 bases; unmatched junction bases: 6. This CDR3 has 15 amino acids. The CDR3 region has the DNA TGTGCCAGCAGTTACCGCCCGACAGGGACCTACGAGCAGTACTTC. Translation: CASSYRPTGTYEQYF.

This clone occurred a few times. This chain joins TRBV18 and TRBJ1-2; D is possibly TRBD1 (6 bases). Germline V gives CDR1 KGHSH, CDR2 LQKENI. V was clipped by 3 bases and J by 4 bases, with 12 bases between them. The CDR3 extends over 14 amino acids. CDR3 DNA: TGTGCCAGCTCACCCTTAGGACAGCTCTATGGCTACACCTTC. Encoded protein: CASSPLGQLYGYTF.

This chain joins TRBV18 and TRBJ1-1; the match to TRBD1 covers 8 bases. The CDR3 loop spans 16 amino acids. Germline V CDR1 and CDR2: KGHSH, LQKENI. V dropped 1 base and J dropped 6; count of bases not matched to a gene: 10. The CDR3 is CASSPRQGATSPEAFF. In DNA form, the CDR3 reads TGTGCCAGCTCACCACGCCAGGGGGCGACGTCCCCTGAAGCTTTCTTT.

The CDR3 loop reads CASTVAGAARGAGELFF. Written as DNA, the CDR3 is TGTGCCAGTACGGTAGCCGGGGCAGCGCGGGGGGCCGGGGAGCTGTTTTTT. The rearrangement links TRBV19 to TRBJ2-2; 8 nucleotides agree with TRBD2. CDR1 and CDR2 from the germline V gene are LNHDA and SQIVND (reference sequence). There are 17 residues in the CDR3. V trimming: 7 bases; J trimming: 6 bases; junction bases outside the gene matches: 16. Supplemented by reference TRBV19 and TRBJ2-2, the full variable domain reads DGGITQSPKYLFRKEGQNVTLSCEQNLNHDAMYWYRQDPGQGLRLIYYSQIVNDFQKGDIAEGYSVSREKKESFPLTVTSAQKNPTAFYLCASTVAGAARGAGELFFGEGSRLTVL.

The chain recombines TRBV27 with TRBJ2-1, with D perhaps TRBD2 (5 bases). V dropped 3 bases and J dropped 7 bases, with 7 bases sitting between them. Per the germline V gene, CDR1 is MNHEY and CDR2 is SMNVEV (reference sequence). The length of the CDR3 is 12 residues. The CDR3 sequence: CASSLGANEQFF. The CDR3 DNA reads as TGTGCCAGCAGTTTGGGAGCGAATGAGCAGTTCTTC.

J is TRBJ2-7 and V is TRBV4-1; TRBD2 agrees at 11 bases. The V gene's germline CDR1 is MGHRA and CDR2 YSYEKL. The CDR3 spans 16 residues. Trimming removed 4 bases from V and 3 bases from J; junction bases left unmatched: 8. Here the CDR3 DNA reads TGCGCCAGCAGCCCTGGGACTAGCGGACGATTCTACGAGCAGTACTTC. Its translation is CASSPGTSGRFYEQYF.

This clone appeared a few times. The V call is TRBV18, the J call TRBJ2-5, with a weak D call TRBD2 (5 bases). The CDR3 contains 15 residues. V lost 1 base, J lost 0 bases, and 9 bases lay in between. Germline CDR1 and CDR2: KGHSH and LQKENI. The CDR3 sequence: CASSPLARDQETQYF. For the CDR3, the DNA is TGTGCCAGCTCACCACTAGCGCGGGACCAAGAGACCCAGTACTTC. The variable domain in full, completed from reference TRBV18 and TRBJ2-5, reads NAGVMQNPRHLVRRRGQEARLRCSPMKGHSHVYWYRQLPEEGLKFMVYLQKENIIDESGMPKERFSAEFPKEGPSILRIQQVVRGDSAAYFCASSPLARDQETQYFGPGTRLLVL.

The chain employs TRBV19 and TRBJ1-6; TRBD1 matches 9 bases. Germline-derived CDR1 and CDR2 are LNHDA and SQIVND (reference sequence). The J segment lost 7 bases and the V segment lost 3 bases, leaving 4 bases of the junction unmatched. The CDR3 totals 15 residues. The CDR3 nucleotides are TGTGCCAGTAGTATGGGACAGGGTAACAATTCACCCCTCCACTTT. Translating gives CASSMGQGNNSPLHF. Full variable domain (outside the CDR3, taken from reference TRBV19 and TRBJ1-6): DGGITQSPKYLFRKEGQNVTLSCEQNLNHDAMYWYRQDPGQGLRLIYYSQIVNDFQKGDIAEGYSVSREKKESFPLTVTSAQKNPTAFYLCASSMGQGNNSPLHFGNGTRLTVT.

This chain links TRBV2 with TRBJ2-7; 7 nucleotides align to TRBD1. CDR1 and CDR2 from the germline V gene are SNHLY and FYNNEI. This CDR3 contains 15 residues. Germline trimming cut 5 bases from V and 0 bases from J; bases unmatched to any gene: 7. The CDR3 DNA follows: TGTGCCAGCAGTTCCGGACAGGCAAGCTCCTACGAGCAGTACTTC. Amino acids: CASSSGQASSYEQYF.

The chain uses TRBV4-3 and TRBJ2-1, with D unclear. V lost 3 bases to trimming and J lost 6 bases, with 18 bases between them. The CDR3 is 16 amino acids. CDR1 LGHNA and CDR2 YSLEER come from the germline V gene. The CDR3 DNA is TGCGCCAGCAGCCAGCGCCACTACCAATTCCGCAATGAGCAGTTCTTC. Protein: CASSQRHYQFRNEQFF.

V is TRBV19 and J is TRBJ2-1; 11 nucleotides match TRBD2. Trimming cost V 7 bases and J 10 bases; bases outside gene matches: 9. The CDR3 runs to 14 residues. Germline values: CDR1 LNHDA, CDR2 SQIVND (reference sequence). CDR3 region: CASTLAGGLGEQFF. For the CDR3, the DNA is TGTGCCAGTACCCTAGCGGGAGGATTAGGGGAGCAGTTCTTC.